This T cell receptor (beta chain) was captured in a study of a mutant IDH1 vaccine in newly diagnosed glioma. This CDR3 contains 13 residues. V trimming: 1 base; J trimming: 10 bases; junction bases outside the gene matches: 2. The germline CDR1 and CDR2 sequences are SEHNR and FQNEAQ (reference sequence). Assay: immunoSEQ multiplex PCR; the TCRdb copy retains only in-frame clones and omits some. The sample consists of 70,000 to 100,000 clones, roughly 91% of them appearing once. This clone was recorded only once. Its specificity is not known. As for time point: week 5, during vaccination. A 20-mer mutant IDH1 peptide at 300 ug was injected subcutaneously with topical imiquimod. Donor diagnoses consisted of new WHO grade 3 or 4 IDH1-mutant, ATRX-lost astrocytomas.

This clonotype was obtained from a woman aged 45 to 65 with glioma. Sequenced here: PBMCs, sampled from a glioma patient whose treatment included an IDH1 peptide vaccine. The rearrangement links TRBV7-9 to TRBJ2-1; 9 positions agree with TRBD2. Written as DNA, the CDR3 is TGTGCCAGCAGCTTAGACGGACTAGCGGAGCAGTTCTTC. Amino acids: CASSLDGLAEQFF.